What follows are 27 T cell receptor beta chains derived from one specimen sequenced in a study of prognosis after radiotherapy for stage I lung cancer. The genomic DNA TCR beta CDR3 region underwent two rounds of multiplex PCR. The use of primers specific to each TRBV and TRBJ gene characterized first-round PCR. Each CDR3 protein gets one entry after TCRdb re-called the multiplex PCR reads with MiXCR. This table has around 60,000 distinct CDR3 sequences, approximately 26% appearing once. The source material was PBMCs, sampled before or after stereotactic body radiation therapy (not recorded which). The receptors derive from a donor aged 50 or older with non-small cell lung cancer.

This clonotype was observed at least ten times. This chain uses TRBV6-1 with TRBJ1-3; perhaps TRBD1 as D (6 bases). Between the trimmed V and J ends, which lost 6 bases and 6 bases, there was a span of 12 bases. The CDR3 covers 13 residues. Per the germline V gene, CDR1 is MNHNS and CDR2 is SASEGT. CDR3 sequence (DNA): TGTGCCAGCAGCCCAGGACAGCAAAACACCATATATTTT. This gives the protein CASSPGQQNTIYF.

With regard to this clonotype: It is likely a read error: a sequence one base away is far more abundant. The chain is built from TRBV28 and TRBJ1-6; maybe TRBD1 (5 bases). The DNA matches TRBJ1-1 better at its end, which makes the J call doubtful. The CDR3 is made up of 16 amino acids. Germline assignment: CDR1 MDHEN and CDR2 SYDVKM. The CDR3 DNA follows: TGTGCCAACAGTCCGTACGAACATGGGGGGGGCACTGAAGCTTTCTTT. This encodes CANSPYEHGGGTEAFF.

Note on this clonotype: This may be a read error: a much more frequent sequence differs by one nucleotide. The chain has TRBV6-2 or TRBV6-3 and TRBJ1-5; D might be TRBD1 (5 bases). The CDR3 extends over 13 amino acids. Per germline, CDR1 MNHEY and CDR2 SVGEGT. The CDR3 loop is CASSGTQNQPKHF. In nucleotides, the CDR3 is TGTGCCAGCAGTGGGACGCAAAATCAGCCCAAGCATTTT.

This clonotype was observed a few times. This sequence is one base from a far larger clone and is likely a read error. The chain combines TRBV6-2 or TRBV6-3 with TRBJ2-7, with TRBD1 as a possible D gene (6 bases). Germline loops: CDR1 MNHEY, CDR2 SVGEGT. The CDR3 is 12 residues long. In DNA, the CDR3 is TGTGCCAGCAGTAAACAGGGCTACGAGCAGTCCTTC. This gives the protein CASSKQGYEQSF.

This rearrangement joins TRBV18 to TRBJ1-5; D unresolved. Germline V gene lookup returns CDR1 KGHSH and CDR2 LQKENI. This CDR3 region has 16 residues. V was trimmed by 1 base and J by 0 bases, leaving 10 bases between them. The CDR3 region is CASSPQGQYSNQPQHF. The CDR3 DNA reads TGTGCCAGCTCACCACAGGGCCAATATAGCAATCAGCCCCAGCATTTT.

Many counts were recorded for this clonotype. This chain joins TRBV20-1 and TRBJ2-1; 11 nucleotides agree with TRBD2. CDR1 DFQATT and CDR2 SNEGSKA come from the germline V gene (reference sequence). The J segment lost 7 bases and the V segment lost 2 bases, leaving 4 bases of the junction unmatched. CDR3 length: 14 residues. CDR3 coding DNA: TGCAGTGCTAGAATAGCGGGGGGGATAAATGAGCAGTTCTTC. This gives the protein CSARIAGGINEQFF.

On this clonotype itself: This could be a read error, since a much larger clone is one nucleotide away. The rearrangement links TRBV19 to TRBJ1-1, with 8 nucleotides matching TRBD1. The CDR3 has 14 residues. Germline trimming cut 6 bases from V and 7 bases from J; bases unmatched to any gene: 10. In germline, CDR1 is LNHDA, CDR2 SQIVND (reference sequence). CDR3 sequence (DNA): TGTGCCAGTAGGAGGCCAGGGGGCCTCAGTGAAGCTTTCTTT. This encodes CASRRPGGLSEAFF. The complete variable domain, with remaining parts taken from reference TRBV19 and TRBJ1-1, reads DGGITQSPKYLFRKEGQNVTLSCEQNLNHDAMYWYRQDPGQGLRLIYYSQIVNDFQKGDIAEGYSVSREKKESFPLTVTSAQKNPTAFYLCASRRPGGLSEAFFGQGTRLTVV.

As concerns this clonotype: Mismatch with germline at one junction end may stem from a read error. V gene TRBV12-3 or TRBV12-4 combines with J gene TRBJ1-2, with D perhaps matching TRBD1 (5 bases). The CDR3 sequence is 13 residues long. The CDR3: CASSFQVRGGCTF. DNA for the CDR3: TGTGCCAGCAGTTTTCAGGTGAGGGGTGGCTGCACCTTC.

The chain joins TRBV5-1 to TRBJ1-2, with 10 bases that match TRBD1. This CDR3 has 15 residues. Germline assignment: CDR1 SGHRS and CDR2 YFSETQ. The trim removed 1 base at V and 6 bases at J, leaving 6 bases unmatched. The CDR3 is CASSLRQGARDGYTF. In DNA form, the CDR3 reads TGCGCCAGCAGCTTGCGACAGGGGGCGAGGGATGGCTACACCTTC.

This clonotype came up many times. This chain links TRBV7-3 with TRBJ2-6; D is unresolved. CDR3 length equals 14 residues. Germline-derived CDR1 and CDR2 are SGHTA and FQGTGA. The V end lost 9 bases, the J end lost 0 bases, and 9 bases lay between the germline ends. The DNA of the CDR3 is TGTGCCAGTAAACCGAACTCTGGGGCCAACGTCCTGACTTTC. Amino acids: CASKPNSGANVLTF.

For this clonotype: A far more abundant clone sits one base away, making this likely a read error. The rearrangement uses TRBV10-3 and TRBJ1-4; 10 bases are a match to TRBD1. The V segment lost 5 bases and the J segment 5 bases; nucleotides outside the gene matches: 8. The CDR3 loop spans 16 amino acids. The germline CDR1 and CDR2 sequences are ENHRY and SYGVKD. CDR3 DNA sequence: TGTGCCATCAGTTCCTCCCCGGGACAGGGGAATGAAAAACTGTTTTTT. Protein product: CAISSSPGQGNEKLFF.

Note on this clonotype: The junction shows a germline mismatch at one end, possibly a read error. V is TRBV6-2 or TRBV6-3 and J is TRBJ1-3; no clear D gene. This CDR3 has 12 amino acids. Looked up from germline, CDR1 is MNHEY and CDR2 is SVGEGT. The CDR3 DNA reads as TGTGCCATCAGTTCACCCGGAAACACCATATATTTT. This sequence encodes CAISSPGNTIYF.

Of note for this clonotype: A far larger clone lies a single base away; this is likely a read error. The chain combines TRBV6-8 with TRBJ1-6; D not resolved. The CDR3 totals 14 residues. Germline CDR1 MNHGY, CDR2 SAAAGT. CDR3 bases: TGTGTCAGCAGTCCCCGAGGAGCCTCGACACCCCTCCACTTT. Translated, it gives CVSSPRGASTPLHF.

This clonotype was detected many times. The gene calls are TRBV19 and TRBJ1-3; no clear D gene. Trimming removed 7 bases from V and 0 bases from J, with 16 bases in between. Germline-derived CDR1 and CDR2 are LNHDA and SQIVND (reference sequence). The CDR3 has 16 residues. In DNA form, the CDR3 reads TGTGCCAGTACCCCAACCTCAGGCTACTCTGGAAACACCATATATTTT. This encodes CASTPTSGYSGNTIYF.

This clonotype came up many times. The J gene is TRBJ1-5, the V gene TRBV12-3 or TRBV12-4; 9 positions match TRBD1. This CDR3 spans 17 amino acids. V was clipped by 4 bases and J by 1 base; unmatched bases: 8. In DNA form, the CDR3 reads TGTGCCAGCAGTTCCACTCTACAGGGGGCGAGCAATCAGCCCCAGCATTTT. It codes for CASSSTLQGASNQPQHF.

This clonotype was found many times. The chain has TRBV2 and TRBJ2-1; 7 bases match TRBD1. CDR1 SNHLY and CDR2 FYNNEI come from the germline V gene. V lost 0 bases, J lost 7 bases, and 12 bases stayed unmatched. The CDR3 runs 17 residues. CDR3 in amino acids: CASSEARGRDSENEQFF. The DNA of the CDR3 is TGTGCCAGCAGTGAAGCGAGGGGAAGGGACAGTGAGAATGAGCAGTTCTTC.

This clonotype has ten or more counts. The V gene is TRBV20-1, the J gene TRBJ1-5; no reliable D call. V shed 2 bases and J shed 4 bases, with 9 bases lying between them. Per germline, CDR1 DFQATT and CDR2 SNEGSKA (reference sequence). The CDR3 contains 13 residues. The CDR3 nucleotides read TGCAGTGCTAGAAGGCAGTCGAATCAGCCCCAGCATTTT. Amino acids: CSARRQSNQPQHF.

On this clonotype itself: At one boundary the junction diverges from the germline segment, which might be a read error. CDR3 residues: CASSYSGPPDSHLHF. The CDR3 DNA is TGTGCCAGCAGTTACTCCGGACCTCCCGATTCACACCTCCACTTT. The V and J genes are TRBV6-5 and TRBJ1-6; D gene ambiguous. The germline V gene encodes CDR1 MNHEY and CDR2 SVGAGI. This CDR3 is 15 amino acids long.

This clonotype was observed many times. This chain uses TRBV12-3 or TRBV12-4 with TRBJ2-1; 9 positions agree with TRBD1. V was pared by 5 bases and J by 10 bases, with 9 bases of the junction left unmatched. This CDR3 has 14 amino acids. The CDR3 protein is CASSLGTGQEEQFF. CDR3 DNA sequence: TGTGCCAGCAGTCTAGGGACAGGGCAAGAAGAGCAGTTCTTC.

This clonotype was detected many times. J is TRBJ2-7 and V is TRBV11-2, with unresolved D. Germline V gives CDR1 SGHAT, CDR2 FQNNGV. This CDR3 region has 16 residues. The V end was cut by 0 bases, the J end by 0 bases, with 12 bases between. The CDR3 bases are TGTGCCAGCAGCTTAGACGTCCTGAACTTCTCCTACGAGCAGTACTTC. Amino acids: CASSLDVLNFSYEQYF.

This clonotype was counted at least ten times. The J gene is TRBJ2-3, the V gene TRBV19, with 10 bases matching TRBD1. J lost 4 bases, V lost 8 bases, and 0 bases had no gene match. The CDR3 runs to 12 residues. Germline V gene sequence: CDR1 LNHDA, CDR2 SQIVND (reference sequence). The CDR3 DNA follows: TGTGCCAGTGGACAGGGGGCAGATACGCAGTATTTT. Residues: CASGQGADTQYF.

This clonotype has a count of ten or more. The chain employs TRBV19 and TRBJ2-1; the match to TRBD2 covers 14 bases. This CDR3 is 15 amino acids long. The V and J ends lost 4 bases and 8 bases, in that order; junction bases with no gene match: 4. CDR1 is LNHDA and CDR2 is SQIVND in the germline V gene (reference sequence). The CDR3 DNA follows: TGTGCCAGTAGTAGCCGGACTAGCGGGGGGCATGAGCAGTTCTTC. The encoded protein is CASSSRTSGGHEQFF.

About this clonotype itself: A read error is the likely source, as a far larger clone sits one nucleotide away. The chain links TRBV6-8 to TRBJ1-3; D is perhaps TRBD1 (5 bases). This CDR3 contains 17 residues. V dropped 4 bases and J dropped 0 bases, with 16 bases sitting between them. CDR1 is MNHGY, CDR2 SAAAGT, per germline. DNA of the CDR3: TGTGCCAGCAGTTCCAACCACGGGACTAACTCTGGAAACACCATATATTTT. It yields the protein CASSSNHGTNSGNTIYF.

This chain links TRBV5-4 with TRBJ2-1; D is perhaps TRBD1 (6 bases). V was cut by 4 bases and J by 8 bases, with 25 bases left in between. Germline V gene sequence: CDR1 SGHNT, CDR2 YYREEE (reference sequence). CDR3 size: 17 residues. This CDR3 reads CASSPAFGTTLHDEQFF. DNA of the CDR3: TGTGCCAGCAGCCCCGCTTTCGGGACAACCCTACATGATGAGCAGTTCTTC.

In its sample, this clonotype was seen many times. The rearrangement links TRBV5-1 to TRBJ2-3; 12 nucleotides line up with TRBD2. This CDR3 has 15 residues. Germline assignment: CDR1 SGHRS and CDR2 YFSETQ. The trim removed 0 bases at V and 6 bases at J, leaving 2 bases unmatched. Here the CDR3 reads CASSLASGGDDTQYF. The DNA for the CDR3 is TGCGCCAGCAGCTTGGCTAGCGGGGGGGATGATACGCAGTATTTT. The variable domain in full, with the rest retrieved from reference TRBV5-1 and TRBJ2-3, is KAGVTQTPRYLIKTRGQQVTLSCSPISGHRSVSWYQQTPGQGLQFLFEYFSETQRNKGNFPGRFSGRQFSNSRSEMNVSTLELGDSALYLCASSLASGGDDTQYFGPGTRLTVL.

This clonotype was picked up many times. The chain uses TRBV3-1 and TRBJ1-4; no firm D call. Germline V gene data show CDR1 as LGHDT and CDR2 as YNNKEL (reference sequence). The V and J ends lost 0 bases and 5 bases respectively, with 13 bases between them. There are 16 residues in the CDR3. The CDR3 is CASSQDLISSNEKLFF. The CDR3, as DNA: TGTGCCAGCAGCCAAGATTTAATCTCTTCAAATGAAAAACTGTTTTTT. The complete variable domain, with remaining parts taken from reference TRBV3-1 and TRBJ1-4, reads DTAVSQTPKYLVTQMGNDKSIKCEQNLGHDTMYWYKQDSKKFLKIMFSYNNKELIINETVPNRFSPKSPDKAHLNLHINSLELGDSAVYFCASSQDLISSNEKLFFGSGTQLSVL.

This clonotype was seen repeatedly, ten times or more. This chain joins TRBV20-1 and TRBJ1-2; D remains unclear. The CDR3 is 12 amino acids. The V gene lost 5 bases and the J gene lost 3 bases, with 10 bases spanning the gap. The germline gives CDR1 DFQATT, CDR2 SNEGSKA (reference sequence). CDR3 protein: CSASRRDYGYTF. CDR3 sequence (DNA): TGCAGTGCTTCGAGGCGGGACTATGGCTACACCTTC.